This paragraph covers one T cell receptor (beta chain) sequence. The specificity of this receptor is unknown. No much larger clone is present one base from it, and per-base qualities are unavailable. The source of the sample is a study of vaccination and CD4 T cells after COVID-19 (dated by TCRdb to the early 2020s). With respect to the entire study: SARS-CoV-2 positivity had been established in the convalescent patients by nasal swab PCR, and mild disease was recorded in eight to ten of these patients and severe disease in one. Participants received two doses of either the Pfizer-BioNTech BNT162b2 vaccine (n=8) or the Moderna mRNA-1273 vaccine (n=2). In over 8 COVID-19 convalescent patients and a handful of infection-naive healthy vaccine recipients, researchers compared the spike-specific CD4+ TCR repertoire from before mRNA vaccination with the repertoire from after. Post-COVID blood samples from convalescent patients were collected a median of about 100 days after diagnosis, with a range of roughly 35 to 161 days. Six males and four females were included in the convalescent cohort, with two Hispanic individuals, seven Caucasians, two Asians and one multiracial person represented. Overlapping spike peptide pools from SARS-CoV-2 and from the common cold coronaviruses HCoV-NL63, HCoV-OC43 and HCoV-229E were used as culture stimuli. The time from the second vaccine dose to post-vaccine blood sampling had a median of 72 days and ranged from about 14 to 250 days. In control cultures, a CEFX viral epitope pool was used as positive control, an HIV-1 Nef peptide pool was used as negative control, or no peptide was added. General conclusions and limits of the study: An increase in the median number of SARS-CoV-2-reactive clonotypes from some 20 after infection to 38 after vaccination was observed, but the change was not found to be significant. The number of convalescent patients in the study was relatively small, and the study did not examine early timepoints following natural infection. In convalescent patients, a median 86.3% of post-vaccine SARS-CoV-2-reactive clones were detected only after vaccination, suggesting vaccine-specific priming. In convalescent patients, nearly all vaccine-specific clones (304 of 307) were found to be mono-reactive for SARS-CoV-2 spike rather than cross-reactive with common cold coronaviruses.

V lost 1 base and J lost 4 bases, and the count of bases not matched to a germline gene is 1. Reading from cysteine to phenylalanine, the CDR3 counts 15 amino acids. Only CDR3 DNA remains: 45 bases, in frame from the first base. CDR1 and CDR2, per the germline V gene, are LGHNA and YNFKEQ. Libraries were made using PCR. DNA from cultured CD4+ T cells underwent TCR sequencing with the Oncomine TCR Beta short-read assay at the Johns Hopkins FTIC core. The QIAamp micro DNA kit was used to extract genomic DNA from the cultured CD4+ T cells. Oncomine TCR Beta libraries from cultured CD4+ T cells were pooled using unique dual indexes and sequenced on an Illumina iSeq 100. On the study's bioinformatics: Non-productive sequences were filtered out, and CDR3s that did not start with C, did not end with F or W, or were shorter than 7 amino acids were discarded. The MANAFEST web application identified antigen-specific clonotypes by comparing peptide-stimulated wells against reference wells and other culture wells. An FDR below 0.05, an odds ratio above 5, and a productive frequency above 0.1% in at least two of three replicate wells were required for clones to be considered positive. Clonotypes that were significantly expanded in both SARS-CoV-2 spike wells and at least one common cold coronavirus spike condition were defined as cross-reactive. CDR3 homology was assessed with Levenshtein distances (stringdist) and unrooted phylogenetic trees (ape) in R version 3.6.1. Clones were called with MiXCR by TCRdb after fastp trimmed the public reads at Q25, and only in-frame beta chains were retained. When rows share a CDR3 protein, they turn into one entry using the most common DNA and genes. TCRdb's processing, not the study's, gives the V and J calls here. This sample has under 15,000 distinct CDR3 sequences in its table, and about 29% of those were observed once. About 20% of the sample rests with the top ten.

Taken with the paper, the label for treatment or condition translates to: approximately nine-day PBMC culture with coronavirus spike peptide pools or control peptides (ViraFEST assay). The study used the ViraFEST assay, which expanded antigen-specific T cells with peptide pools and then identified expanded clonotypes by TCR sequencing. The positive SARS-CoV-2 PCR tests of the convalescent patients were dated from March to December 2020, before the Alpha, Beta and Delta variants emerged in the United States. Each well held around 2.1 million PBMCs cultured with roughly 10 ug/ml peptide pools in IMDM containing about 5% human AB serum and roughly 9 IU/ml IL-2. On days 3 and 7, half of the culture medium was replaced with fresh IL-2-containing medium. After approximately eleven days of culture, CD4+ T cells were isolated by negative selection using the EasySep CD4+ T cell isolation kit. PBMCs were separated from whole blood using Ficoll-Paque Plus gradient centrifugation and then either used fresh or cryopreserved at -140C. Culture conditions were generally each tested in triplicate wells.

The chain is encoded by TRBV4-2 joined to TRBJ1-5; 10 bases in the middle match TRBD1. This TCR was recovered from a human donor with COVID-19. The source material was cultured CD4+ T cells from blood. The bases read TGTGCCAGCAGCCAAGGGACAGGGGGAAATCAGCCCCAGCATTTT. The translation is CASSQGTGGNQPQHF.